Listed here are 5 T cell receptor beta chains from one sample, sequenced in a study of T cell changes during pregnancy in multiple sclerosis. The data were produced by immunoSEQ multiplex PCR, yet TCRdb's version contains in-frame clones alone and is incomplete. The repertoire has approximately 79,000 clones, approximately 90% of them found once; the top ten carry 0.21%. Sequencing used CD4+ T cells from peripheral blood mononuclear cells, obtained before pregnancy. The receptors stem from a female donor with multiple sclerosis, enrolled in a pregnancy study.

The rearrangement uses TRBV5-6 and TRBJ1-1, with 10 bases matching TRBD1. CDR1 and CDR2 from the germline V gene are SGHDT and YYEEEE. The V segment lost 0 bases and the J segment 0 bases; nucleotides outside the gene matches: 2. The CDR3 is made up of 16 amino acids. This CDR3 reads CASSLAGQGMNTEAFF. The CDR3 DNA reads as TGTGCCAGCAGCTTGGCGGGACAGGGGATGAACACTGAAGCTTTCTTT.

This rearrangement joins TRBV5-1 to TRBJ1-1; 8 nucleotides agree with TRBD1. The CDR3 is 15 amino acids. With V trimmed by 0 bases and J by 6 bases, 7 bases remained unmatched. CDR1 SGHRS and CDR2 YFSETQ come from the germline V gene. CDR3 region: CASSLAFGQGAEAFF. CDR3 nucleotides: TGCGCCAGCAGCTTGGCCTTCGGACAGGGAGCTGAAGCTTTCTTT. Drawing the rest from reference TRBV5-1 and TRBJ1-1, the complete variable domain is KAGVTQTPRYLIKTRGQQVTLSCSPISGHRSVSWYQQTPGQGLQFLFEYFSETQRNKGNFPGRFSGRQFSNSRSEMNVSTLELGDSALYLCASSLAFGQGAEAFFGQGTRLTVV.

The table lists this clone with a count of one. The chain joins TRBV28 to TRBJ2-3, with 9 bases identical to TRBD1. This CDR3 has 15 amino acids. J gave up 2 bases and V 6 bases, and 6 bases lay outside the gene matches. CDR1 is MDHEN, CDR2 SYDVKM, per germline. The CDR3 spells CASRIDRGITDTQYF. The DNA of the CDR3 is TGTGCCAGCAGGATCGACAGGGGGATCACAGATACGCAGTATTTT.

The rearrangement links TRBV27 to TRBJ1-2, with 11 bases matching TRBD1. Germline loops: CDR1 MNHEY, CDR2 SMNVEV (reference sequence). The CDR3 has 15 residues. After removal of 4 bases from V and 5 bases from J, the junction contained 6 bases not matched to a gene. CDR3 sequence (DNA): TGTGCCAGCAGTTCCCCGGGACAGGGGGGTTATGGCTACACCTTC. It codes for CASSSPGQGGYGYTF.

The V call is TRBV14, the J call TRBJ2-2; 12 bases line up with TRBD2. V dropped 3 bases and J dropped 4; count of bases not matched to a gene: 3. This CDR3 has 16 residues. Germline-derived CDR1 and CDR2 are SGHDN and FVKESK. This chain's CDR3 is CASSQGLAGTTGELFF. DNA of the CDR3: TGTGCCAGCAGCCAGGGACTAGCGGGTACCACCGGGGAGCTGTTTTTT. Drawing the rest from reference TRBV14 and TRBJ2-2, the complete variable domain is EAGVTQFPSHSVIEKGQTVTLRCDPISGHDNLYWYRRVMGKEIKFLLHFVKESKQDESGMPNNRFLAERTGGTYSTLKVQPAELEDSGVYFCASSQGLAGTTGELFFGEGSRLTVL.